Here is one T cell receptor beta chain with its context. The data originate from a study of T cell changes during pregnancy in multiple sclerosis. From germline, CDR1 is SNHLY and CDR2 FYNNEI. The CDR3 is 14 residues long. The junction had 4 bases not matched to a gene; V was cut back by 5 bases and J by 2 bases. TCRdb's copy holds only in-frame clones and misses some; the assay was immunoSEQ multiplex PCR. The sample lists fewer than 45,000 clones; about 90% were seen once. The TCR was taken from a female donor in good health, enrolled as a control in a pregnancy study. This specimen was CD4+ T cells from peripheral blood mononuclear cells, taken in the third trimester of pregnancy. The V call is TRBV2, the J call TRBJ1-2; 8 bases fit TRBD1. CDR3 protein: CASSPTGENYGYTF. CDR3 in DNA: TGTGCCAGCAGTCCGACAGGGGAAAACTATGGCTACACCTTC.